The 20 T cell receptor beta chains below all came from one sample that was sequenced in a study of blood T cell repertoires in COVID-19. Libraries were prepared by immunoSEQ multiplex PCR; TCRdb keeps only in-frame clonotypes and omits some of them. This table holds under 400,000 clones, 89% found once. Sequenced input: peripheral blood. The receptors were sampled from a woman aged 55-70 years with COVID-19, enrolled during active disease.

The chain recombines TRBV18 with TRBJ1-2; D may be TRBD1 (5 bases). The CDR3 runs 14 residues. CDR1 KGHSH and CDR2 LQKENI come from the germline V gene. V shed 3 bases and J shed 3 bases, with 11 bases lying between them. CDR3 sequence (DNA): TGTGCCAGCTCACCCCAGCGGGGGTACTATGGCTACACCTTC. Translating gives CASSPQRGYYGYTF.

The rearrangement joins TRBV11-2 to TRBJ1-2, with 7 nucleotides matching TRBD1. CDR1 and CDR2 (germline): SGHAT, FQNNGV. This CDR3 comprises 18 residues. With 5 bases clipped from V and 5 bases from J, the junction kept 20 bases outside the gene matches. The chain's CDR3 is CASSLYRTGGGSRYGYTF. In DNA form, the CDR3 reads TGTGCCAGCAGCCTGTATAGGACAGGAGGGGGGAGTAGGTATGGCTACACCTTC.

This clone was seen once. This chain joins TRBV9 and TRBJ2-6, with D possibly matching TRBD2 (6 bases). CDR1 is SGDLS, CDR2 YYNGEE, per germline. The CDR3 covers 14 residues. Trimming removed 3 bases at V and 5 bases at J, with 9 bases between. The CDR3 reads CASSEGTWANVLTF. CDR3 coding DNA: TGTGCCAGCAGCGAGGGGACTTGGGCCAACGTCCTGACTTTC.

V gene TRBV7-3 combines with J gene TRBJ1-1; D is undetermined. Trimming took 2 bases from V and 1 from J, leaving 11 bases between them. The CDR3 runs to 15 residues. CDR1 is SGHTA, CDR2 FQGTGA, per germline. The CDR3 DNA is TGTGCCAGCAGCTTATTCGCGGTTGGGAACACTGAAGCTTTCTTT. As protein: CASSLFAVGNTEAFF.

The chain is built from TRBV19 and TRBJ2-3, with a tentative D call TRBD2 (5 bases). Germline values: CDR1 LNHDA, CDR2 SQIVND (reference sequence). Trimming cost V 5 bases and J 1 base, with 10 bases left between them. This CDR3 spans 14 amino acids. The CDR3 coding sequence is TGTGCCAGTAGTCTCCTCGGGGGCACAGATACGCAGTATTTT. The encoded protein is CASSLLGGTDTQYF.

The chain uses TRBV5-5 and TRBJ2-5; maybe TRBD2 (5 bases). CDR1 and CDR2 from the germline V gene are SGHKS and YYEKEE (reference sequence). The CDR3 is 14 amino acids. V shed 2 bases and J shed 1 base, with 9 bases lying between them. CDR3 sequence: CASSFRGIQETQYF. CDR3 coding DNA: TGTGCCAGCAGCTTCCGGGGAATCCAAGAGACCCAGTACTTC.

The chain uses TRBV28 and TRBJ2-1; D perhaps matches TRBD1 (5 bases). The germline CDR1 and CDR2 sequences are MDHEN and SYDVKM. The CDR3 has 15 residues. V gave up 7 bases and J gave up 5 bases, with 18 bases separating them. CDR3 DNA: TGTGCCAGCATCAATGTCAGGGTTGGTGACAATGAGCAGTTCTTC. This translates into CASINVRVGDNEQFF.

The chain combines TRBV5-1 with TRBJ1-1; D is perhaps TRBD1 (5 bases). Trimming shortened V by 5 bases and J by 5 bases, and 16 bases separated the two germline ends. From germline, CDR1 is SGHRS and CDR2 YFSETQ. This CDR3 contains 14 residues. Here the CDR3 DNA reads TGCGCCAGCAGTCCCGAGCGCAGGGTAACTGAAGCTTTCTTT. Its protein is CASSPERRVTEAFF.

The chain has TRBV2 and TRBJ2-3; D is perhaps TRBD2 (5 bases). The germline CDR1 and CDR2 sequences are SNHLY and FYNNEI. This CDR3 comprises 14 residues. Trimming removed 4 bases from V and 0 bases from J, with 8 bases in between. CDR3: CASSGWTSTDTQYF. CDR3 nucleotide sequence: TGTGCCAGCAGTGGTTGGACTAGCACAGATACGCAGTATTTT.

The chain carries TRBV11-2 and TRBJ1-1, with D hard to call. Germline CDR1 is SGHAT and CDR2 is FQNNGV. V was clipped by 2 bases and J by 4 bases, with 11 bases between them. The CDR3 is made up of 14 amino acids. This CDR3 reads CASSLTGYGTEAFF. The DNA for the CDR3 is TGTGCCAGCAGCTTAACGGGGTACGGCACTGAAGCTTTCTTT.

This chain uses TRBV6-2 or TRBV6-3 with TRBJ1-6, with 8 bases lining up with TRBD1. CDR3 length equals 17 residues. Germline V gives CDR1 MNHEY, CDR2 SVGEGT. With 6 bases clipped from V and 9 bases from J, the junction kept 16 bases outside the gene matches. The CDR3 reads CASSSDLTGELGSPLHF. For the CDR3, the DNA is TGTGCCAGCAGCAGCGATCTGACAGGGGAGTTGGGTTCACCCCTCCACTTT.

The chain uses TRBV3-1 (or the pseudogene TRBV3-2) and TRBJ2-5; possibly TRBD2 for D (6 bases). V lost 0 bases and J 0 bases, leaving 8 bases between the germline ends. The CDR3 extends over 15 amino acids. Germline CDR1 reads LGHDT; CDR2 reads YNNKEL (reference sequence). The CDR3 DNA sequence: TGTGCCAGCAGCCAAGATCTAGCGTACCAAGAGACCCAGTACTTC. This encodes CASSQDLAYQETQYF.

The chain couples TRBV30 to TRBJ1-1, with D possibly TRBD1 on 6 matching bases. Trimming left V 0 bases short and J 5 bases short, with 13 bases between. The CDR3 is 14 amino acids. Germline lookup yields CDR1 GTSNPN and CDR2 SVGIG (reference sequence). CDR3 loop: CAWSVPGVGTEAFF. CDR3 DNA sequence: TGTGCCTGGAGTGTACCAGGGGTGGGGACTGAAGCTTTCTTT.

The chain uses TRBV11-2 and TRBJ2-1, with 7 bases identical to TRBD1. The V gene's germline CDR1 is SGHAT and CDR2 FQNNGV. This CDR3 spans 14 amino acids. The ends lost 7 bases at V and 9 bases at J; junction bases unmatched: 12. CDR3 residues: CASKSGTARGEQFF. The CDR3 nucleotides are TGTGCCAGCAAGTCCGGGACAGCGCGTGGTGAGCAGTTCTTC.

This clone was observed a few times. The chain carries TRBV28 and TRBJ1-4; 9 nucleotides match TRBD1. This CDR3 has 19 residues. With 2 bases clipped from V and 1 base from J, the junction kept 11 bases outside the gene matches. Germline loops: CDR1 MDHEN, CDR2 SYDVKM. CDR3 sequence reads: CASSLDRDRARLTNEKLFF. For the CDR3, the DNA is TGTGCCAGCAGTTTAGACCGGGACAGGGCGAGGTTAACTAATGAAAAACTGTTTTTT.

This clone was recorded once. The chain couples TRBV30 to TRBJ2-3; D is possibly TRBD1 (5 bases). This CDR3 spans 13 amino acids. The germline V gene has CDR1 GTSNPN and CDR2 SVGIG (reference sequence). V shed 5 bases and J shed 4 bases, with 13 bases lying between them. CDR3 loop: CAWGRKGPDTQYF. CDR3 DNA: TGTGCCTGGGGGCGGAAGGGGCCAGATACGCAGTATTTT. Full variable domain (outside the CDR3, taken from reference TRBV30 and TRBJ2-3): SQTIHQWPATLVQPVGSPLSLECTVEGTSNPNLYWYRQAAGRGLQLLFYSVGIGQISSEVPQNLSASRPQDRQFILSSKKLLLSDSGFYLCAWGRKGPDTQYFGPGTRLTVL.

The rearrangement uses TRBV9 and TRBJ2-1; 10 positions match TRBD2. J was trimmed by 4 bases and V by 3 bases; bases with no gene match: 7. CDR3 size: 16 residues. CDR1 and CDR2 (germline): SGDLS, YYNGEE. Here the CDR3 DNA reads TGTGCCAGCAGCGGGGCTAGCGGGGGATCTTACAATGAGCAGTTCTTC. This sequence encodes CASSGASGGSYNEQFF.

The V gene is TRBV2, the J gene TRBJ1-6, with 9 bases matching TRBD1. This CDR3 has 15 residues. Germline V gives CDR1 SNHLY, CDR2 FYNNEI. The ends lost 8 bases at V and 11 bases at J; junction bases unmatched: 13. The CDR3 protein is CASCRPGQGGTPLHF. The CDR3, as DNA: TGTGCCAGCTGTCGACCGGGACAGGGTGGTACACCCCTCCACTTT.

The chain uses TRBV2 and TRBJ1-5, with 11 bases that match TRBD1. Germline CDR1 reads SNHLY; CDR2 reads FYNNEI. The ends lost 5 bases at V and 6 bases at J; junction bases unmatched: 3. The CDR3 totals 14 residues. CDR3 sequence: CASSPGQGVQPQHF. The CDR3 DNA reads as TGTGCCAGCAGTCCGGGACAGGGGGTTCAGCCCCAGCATTTT.

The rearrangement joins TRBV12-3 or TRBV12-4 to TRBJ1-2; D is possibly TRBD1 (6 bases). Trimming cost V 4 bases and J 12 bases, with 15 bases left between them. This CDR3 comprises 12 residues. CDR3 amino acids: CASSSLDRGNTF. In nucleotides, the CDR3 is TGTGCCAGCAGTTCCTTGGACAGAGGGAACACCTTC.